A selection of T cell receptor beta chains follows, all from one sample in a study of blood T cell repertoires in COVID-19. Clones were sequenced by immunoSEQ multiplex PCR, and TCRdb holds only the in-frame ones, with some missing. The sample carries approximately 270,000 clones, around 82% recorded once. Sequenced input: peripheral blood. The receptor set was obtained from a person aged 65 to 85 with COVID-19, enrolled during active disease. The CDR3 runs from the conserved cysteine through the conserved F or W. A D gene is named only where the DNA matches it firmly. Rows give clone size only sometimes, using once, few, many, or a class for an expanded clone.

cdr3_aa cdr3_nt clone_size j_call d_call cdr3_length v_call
CASSLQNEKLFF TGTGCCAGCAGCTTACAGAATGAAAAACTGTTTTTT few TRBJ1-4 NA 12 TRBV11-3
CASSLGSGYNEKLFF TGTGCCAGCAGCTTAGGGTCAGGCTATAATGAAAAACTGTTTTTT NA TRBJ1-4 NA 15 TRBV7-2
CASGRGENTEAFF TGCGCCAGCGGCCGGGGGGAGAACACTGAAGCTTTCTTT NA TRBJ1-1 NA 13 TRBV5-1
CASSQGTGSGANVLTF TGCGCCAGCAGCCAAGGTACTGGCTCTGGGGCCAACGTCCTGACTTTC NA TRBJ2-6 NA 16 TRBV4-1
CASGRGLAGGFRLPYEQYF TGTGCCAGCGGACGTGGACTAGCGGGAGGGTTCCGACTCCCCTACGAGCAGTACTTC NA TRBJ2-7 TRBD2 19 TRBV27
CASSRGGDQYF TGTGCCAGCAGCCGCGGTGGTGACCAGTACTTC few TRBJ2-5 NA 11 TRBV7-9
CASSLQPDRNTEAFF TGTGCCAGCAGTTTACAACCAGACAGAAACACTGAAGCTTTCTTT NA TRBJ1-1 NA 15 TRBV27
CASSDRQGTEAFF TGTGCCAGCAGTGACCGACAGGGGACTGAAGCTTTCTTT NA TRBJ1-1 TRBD1 13 TRBV6-4
CASSEWLGYEQYF TGTGCCAGCAGTGAGTGGCTAGGATACGAGCAGTACTTC NA TRBJ2-7 NA 13 TRBV6-4
CASTPRWLLNTEAFF TGTGCCAGTACCCCGAGGTGGCTGTTGAACACTGAAGCTTTCTTT few TRBJ1-1 NA 15 TRBV19
CASKPTSYEQYF TGTGCCAGCAAACCGACTAGCTACGAGCAGTACTTC NA TRBJ2-7 NA 12 TRBV28
CASSLVGSGGPNEQFF TGTGCCAGCAGCTTAGTCGGGTCAGGGGGGCCTAATGAGCAGTTCTTC NA TRBJ2-1 NA 16 TRBV7-3
CAISGTGTSGLPLYNEQFF TGTGCCATCAGTGGAACCGGGACTAGCGGCCTCCCCCTCTACAATGAGCAGTTCTTC NA TRBJ2-1 TRBD2 19 TRBV10-3
CASSYSRQVSYEQYF TGTGCCAGCAGTTACTCCCGACAGGTTTCCTACGAGCAGTACTTC NA TRBJ2-7 NA 15 TRBV6-5
CSVVMTSQGNQPQHF TGCAGCGTTGTAATGACCAGCCAGGGCAATCAGCCCCAGCATTTT few TRBJ1-5 NA 15 TRBV29-1
CASSPWGGSTDTQYF TGTGCCAGCAGCCCCTGGGGGGGGAGCACAGATACGCAGTATTTT NA TRBJ2-3 TRBD2 15 TRBV9
CAISDPGQGVYEQYF TGTGCCATCAGTGACCCGGGACAGGGTGTCTACGAGCAGTACTTC NA TRBJ2-7 TRBD1 15 TRBV10-3
CATSSLAGVDNEQFF TGTGCCACCAGCAGCCTAGCGGGGGTCGACAATGAGCAGTTCTTC NA TRBJ2-1 TRBD2 15 TRBV15
CASTKDRGDSYEQYF TGTGCCAGCACGAAAGACAGGGGGGACTCCTACGAGCAGTACTTC NA TRBJ2-7 TRBD1 15 TRBV2
CARLKAWLQETQYF TGTGCCAGACTTAAAGCGTGGCTACAAGAGACCCAGTACTTC NA TRBJ2-5 NA 14 TRBV6-7
CAGGLALRQFF TGTGCCGGGGGACTAGCGTTGCGGCAGTTCTTC once TRBJ2-1 TRBD2 11 TRBV6-5
CASSERTSGVKIAKNIQYF TGTGCCAGCAGTGAAAGAACTAGCGGGGTGAAAATAGCCAAAAACATTCAGTACTTC NA TRBJ2-4 TRBD2 19 TRBV6-1
CASSHRGTGNTIYF TGTGCCAGCAGCCACAGGGGGACTGGAAACACCATATATTTT once TRBJ1-3 TRBD1 14 TRBV7-2
CASSLTGSDTQYF TGTGCCAGCAGCTTGACAGGGTCAGATACGCAGTATTTT NA TRBJ2-3 NA 13 TRBV5-4
CASRPGSGSPEQFF TGTGCCAGCAGGCCGGGGAGCGGGAGTCCTGAGCAGTTCTTC NA TRBJ2-1 TRBD2 14 TRBV7-2
CASSLGTEAFF TGTGCCAGCAGCCTCGGGACTGAAGCTTTCTTT NA TRBJ1-1 NA 11 TRBV3-1/TRBV3-2
CASSSTGYSNQPQHF TGTGCCAGCAGTTCGACAGGGTATAGCAATCAGCCCCAGCATTTT NA TRBJ1-5 TRBD1 15 TRBV6-5
CASSKARDYNEQFF TGTGCCAGCAGCAAGGCACGGGACTACAATGAGCAGTTCTTC NA TRBJ2-1 NA 14 TRBV7-2
CASSQAGQGLRNTIYF TGCGCCAGCAGCCAAGCGGGACAGGGGTTAAGGAACACCATATATTTT NA TRBJ1-3 TRBD1 16 TRBV4-1
CASSFRRGGGTDTQYF TGTGCCAGCAGCTTTAGGAGGGGCGGAGGCACAGATACGCAGTATTTT NA TRBJ2-3 NA 16 TRBV7-2
CASSTTGGGYTF TGTGCCAGCTCAACGACAGGGGGTGGCTACACCTTC NA TRBJ1-2 TRBD1 12 TRBV18
CASSETSAGNIQYF TGTGCCAGCAGTGAGACTAGCGCTGGAAACATTCAGTACTTC NA TRBJ2-4 TRBD2 14 TRBV2
CASTDDSEAFF TGTGCCAGCACCGATGACAGTGAAGCTTTCTTT NA TRBJ1-1 NA 11 TRBV2
CASSWDRSSTDTQYF TGTGCCAGCAGCTGGGACAGATCTAGCACAGATACGCAGTATTTT NA TRBJ2-3 TRBD1 15 TRBV5-4
CAISELPGESEKLFF TGTGCCATCAGTGAACTTCCGGGGGAGAGTGAAAAACTGTTTTTT NA TRBJ1-4 NA 15 TRBV10-3
CASSWIAGWNTGELFF TGTGCCAGCAGCTGGATAGCGGGATGGAACACCGGGGAGCTGTTTTTT NA TRBJ2-2 TRBD2 16 TRBV11-2
CASSLVGGAAGGNEQFF TGCGCCAGCAGCTTGGTCGGGGGGGCGGCGGGAGGCAATGAGCAGTTCTTC NA TRBJ2-1 TRBD2 17 TRBV5-1
CASGVQDTQYF TGTGCTAGTGGTGTACAAGATACGCAGTATTTT NA TRBJ2-3 NA 11 TRBV12-5
CASSSTSGETQYF TGTGCCAGCAGCTCCACTAGCGGAGAGACCCAGTACTTC NA TRBJ2-5 TRBD2 13 TRBV7-2
CASSLGLATSGSFDTQYF TGTGCCAGCAGCTTAGGTTTAGCGACTAGCGGGAGTTTTGATACGCAGTATTTT NA TRBJ2-3 TRBD2 18 TRBV7-7
CASSLNTNRGFGYTF TGCGCCAGCAGCTTGAATACGAACAGGGGGTTCGGCTACACCTTC NA TRBJ1-2 TRBD1 15 TRBV5-1
CASSIGPSSPQHF TGTGCCAGTAGTATAGGGCCCTCTTCGCCCCAGCATTTT NA TRBJ1-5 NA 13 TRBV19
CATSEDPRTGGGKNTGELFF TGTGCCACCAGTGAAGATCCTCGGACAGGGGGCGGAAAGAACACCGGGGAGCTGTTTTTT NA TRBJ2-2 TRBD1 20 TRBV24-1
CASSRDNSNQPQHF TGTGCCAGCAGCCGGGATAATAGCAATCAGCCCCAGCATTTT NA TRBJ1-5 NA 14 TRBV28
CASSPPRTERGEYF TGTGCCAGCAGTCCGCCCCGGACAGAGAGGGGAGAGTACTTC NA TRBJ2-7 NA 14 TRBV28
CASSPKGGVCGRGSYEQYF TGCGCCAGCAGTCCCAAGGGAGGCGTTTGCGGGAGGGGTTCCTACGAGCAGTACTTC NA TRBJ2-7 TRBD2 19 TRBV23-1
CASRPGVAGITDTQYF TGTGCCAGCAGGCCCGGGGTAGCGGGGATAACAGATACGCAGTATTTT NA TRBJ2-3 TRBD2 16 TRBV5-4
CASSSLYRPGLAGNEQFF TGTGCCAGCAGCTCACTATACCGCCCGGGACTAGCGGGAAATGAGCAGTTCTTC NA TRBJ2-1 TRBD2 18 TRBV7-9
CASSSSGQSYEQYF TGTGCCAGCAGCTCCTCGGGACAGTCCTACGAGCAGTACTTC NA TRBJ2-7 TRBD1 14 TRBV9
CASSPFSDTQYF TGTGCCAGCAGCCCCTTTAGCGATACGCAGTATTTT once TRBJ2-3 NA 12 TRBV3-1/TRBV3-2
CASSGTGTGFSYEQYF TGTGCCAGCAGCGGAACCGGGACAGGGTTTTCCTACGAGCAGTACTTC NA TRBJ2-7 TRBD1 16 TRBV28
CSVEFGLAGGVGLDTQYF TGCAGCGTTGAATTCGGCCTAGCGGGAGGGGTAGGTTTAGATACGCAGTATTTT once TRBJ2-3 TRBD2 18 TRBV29-1